The 19 T cell receptor beta chains given below trace back to one sample, sequenced in a study of T-cell memory formation after mild COVID-19. TCRdb re-analysed the 5' RACE reads in MiXCR, keeping a single row per CDR3 protein. The data show some 130,000 distinct CDR3 sequences, less than 25% seen once. Sequencing input: PBMCs or a T cell subset sorted from them (not recorded which). All receptors come from an adult woman who had mild COVID-19 (a few samples of this study predate the infection). Cell type and time point are not known.

The genes are TRBV9 and TRBJ1-3; D is possibly TRBD1 (5 bases). The CDR3 extends over 14 amino acids. In germline, CDR1 is SGDLS, CDR2 YYNGEE. Trimming took 3 bases from V and 5 from J, leaving 12 bases between them. CDR3 DNA sequence: TGTGCCAGCAGCGGGGCGGGGGAAAGAAACACCATATATTTT. Encoded protein: CASSGAGERNTIYF.

The chain uses TRBV6-5 and TRBJ1-1; TRBD1 might be the D (5 bases). The CDR3 runs to 16 residues. Between the trimmed V and J ends, which lost 0 bases and 0 bases, there was a span of 11 bases. Germline-derived CDR1 and CDR2 are MNHEY and SVGAGI. This chain's CDR3 is CASSYSAGGMNTEAFF. DNA of the CDR3: TGTGCCAGCAGTTACTCGGCGGGGGGGATGAACACTGAAGCTTTCTTT.

This clonotype came up a few times. The J gene is TRBJ2-4, the V gene TRBV21-1; TRBD1, the table's D call, was not compared with the DNA. TRBV21-1 is labeled a pseudogene. The CDR3 extends over 18 amino acids. The DNA for the CDR3 is TGTGCCAGCAGCAAAGTGGTGGATCTAGGACAGCCCAAAAACATTCAGTACTTC. Its translation: CASSKVVDLGQPKNIQYF.

This chain uses TRBV11-2 with TRBJ2-3; TRBD1 might be the D (5 bases). The CDR3 consists of 15 residues. CDR1 is SGHAT, CDR2 FQNNGV, per germline. Between the trimmed V and J ends, which lost 5 bases and 6 bases, there was a span of 18 bases. The CDR3 loop reads CASSLGVTLRDTQYF. Written as DNA, the CDR3 is TGTGCCAGCAGCCTAGGGGTCACACTCAGGGATACGCAGTATTTT. Full variable domain (rest looked up from reference TRBV11-2 and TRBJ2-3): EAGVAQSPRYKIIEKRQSVAFWCNPISGHATLYWYQQILGQGPKLLIQFQNNGVVDDSQLPKDRFSAERLKGVDSTLKIQPAKLEDSAVYLCASSLGVTLRDTQYFGPGTRLTVL.

The table lists this clonotype with a count of one. This chain joins TRBV5-1 and TRBJ2-5, with TRBD1 matching 10 bases. Trimming cost V 5 bases and J 4 bases; bases outside gene matches: 8. CDR1 and CDR2 from the germline V gene are SGHRS and YFSETQ. The CDR3 runs to 15 residues. Written as DNA, the CDR3 is TGCGCCAGCAGACCGGCGACAGGGGGCCGAGAGACCCAGTACTTC. It is translated as CASRPATGGRETQYF.

The table lists this clonotype with a few counts. This chain links TRBV11-2 with TRBJ2-3, with a possible D match to TRBD2 (6 bases). CDR1 SGHAT and CDR2 FQNNGV come from the germline V gene. The CDR3 extends over 17 amino acids. Trimming removed 0 bases from V and 0 bases from J, with 13 bases in between. The CDR3 nucleotides are TGTGCCAGCAGCTTAGATGTTTCGAGCGGGAGCACAGATACGCAGTATTTT. As protein: CASSLDVSSGSTDTQYF.

This clonotype was seen once. The chain uses TRBV2 and TRBJ1-2, with 9 bases aligning to TRBD1. This CDR3 contains 13 residues. With 4 bases clipped from V and 8 bases from J, the junction kept 5 bases outside the gene matches. Germline CDR1 SNHLY, CDR2 FYNNEI. The CDR3 sequence: CASSAWTGDGYTF. CDR3 nucleotide sequence: TGTGCCAGCAGTGCCTGGACAGGGGACGGCTACACCTTC.

This clonotype has a handful of counts. The chain carries TRBV5-1 and TRBJ1-1; D perhaps matches TRBD1 (6 bases). From germline, CDR1 is SGHRS and CDR2 YFSETQ. This CDR3 has 16 amino acids. V lost 4 bases to trimming and J lost 1 base, with 17 bases between them. The CDR3 is CASSGPRGSENTEAFF. CDR3 coding DNA: TGCGCCAGCAGCGGGCCCAGGGGCTCCGAGAACACTGAAGCTTTCTTT.

In DNA form, the CDR3 reads TGTGCCAGCAGCTTAGCGACAGGGGGCTCCTACGAGCAGTACTTC. Amino acids: CASSLATGGSYEQYF. The gene calls are TRBV7-2 and TRBJ2-7, with TRBD1 identical over 9 bases. Trimming removed 0 bases from V and 0 bases from J; junction bases left unmatched: 0. Germline V gene lookup returns CDR1 SGHTA and CDR2 FQGNSA. The CDR3 covers 15 residues.

The CDR3 reads CASSVAGTGYEQYF. The CDR3 coding sequence is TGTGCCAGCAGCGTGGCCGGGACAGGCTACGAGCAGTACTTC. This chain connects TRBV9 to TRBJ2-7; 8 nucleotides align to TRBD1. The CDR3 has 14 amino acids. Germline CDR1 is SGDLS and CDR2 is YYNGEE. V was pared by 2 bases and J by 3 bases, with 4 bases of the junction left unmatched.

The chain joins TRBV24-1 to TRBJ1-5; the D is unclear. The CDR3 runs 14 residues. CDR1 KGHDR and CDR2 SFDVKD come from the germline V gene. Trimming took off 1 base at V and 4 bases at J, with 7 bases between the two ends. The CDR3 protein is CATSDFTVNQPQHF. CDR3 sequence (DNA): TGTGCCACCAGTGATTTCACGGTTAATCAGCCCCAGCATTTT.

V gene TRBV24-1 combines with J gene TRBJ2-1, with 10 bases lining up with TRBD1. V lost 5 bases to trimming and J lost 0 bases; unmatched junction nucleotides: 6. Germline V gives CDR1 KGHDR, CDR2 SFDVKD. The CDR3 consists of 17 residues. CDR3 sequence: CATSGDRGQSSYNEQFF. The CDR3, as DNA: TGTGCCACCAGTGGGGACAGGGGACAAAGCTCCTACAATGAGCAGTTCTTC.

This clonotype has a handful of counts. This chain joins TRBV4-1 and TRBJ2-7; D is unclear. This CDR3 comprises 13 residues. V was trimmed by 1 base and J by 3 bases, leaving 7 bases between them. Germline V gene lookup returns CDR1 MGHRA and CDR2 YSYEKL. For the CDR3, the DNA is TGCGCCAGCAGCCAAGCGGCCAACTACGAGCAGTACTTC. Translation gives CASSQAANYEQYF.

On this clonotype: At one of its ends the junction is not consistent with the germline gene, which may arise from a read error. The chain joins TRBV7-2 to TRBJ1-1; D gene uncertain. The V gene's germline CDR1 is SGHTA and CDR2 FQGNSA. The CDR3 has 15 amino acids. The CDR3 spells CASSLILTENTEALF. CDR3 DNA: TGTGCCAGCAGCTTAATCCTTACAGAGAACACTGAAGCTTTATTT.

This clonotype showed up just a few times. The chain uses TRBV2 and TRBJ2-1; the D gene is possibly TRBD1 (6 bases). Trimming took off 4 bases at V and 9 bases at J, with 7 bases between the two ends. The CDR3 is 11 residues long. Germline lookup yields CDR1 SNHLY and CDR2 FYNNEI. CDR3 residues: CASSGGLEQFF. CDR3 nucleotide sequence: TGTGCCAGCAGTGGGGGGCTTGAGCAGTTCTTC.

This clonotype was counted only a few times. The genes are TRBV29-1 and TRBJ1-2; D is unclear. Trimming shortened V by 3 bases and J by 5 bases, and 7 bases separated the two germline ends. The CDR3 loop spans 11 amino acids. Looked up from germline, CDR1 is SQVTM and CDR2 is ANQGSEA. This CDR3 reads CSVDLLYGYTF. The CDR3 nucleotides are TGCAGCGTTGACCTACTATATGGCTACACCTTC. Filled out from reference TRBV29-1 and TRBJ1-2, the complete variable domain reads SAVISQKPSRDICQRGTSLTIQCQVDSQVTMMFWYRQQPGQSLTLIATANQGSEATYESGFVIDKFPISRPNLTFSTLTVSNMSPEDSSIYLCSVDLLYGYTFGSGTRLTVV.

This clonotype has only a few counts. The genes are TRBV4-1 and TRBJ1-2, with D maybe TRBD1 (5 bases). The germline V gene has CDR1 MGHRA and CDR2 YSYEKL. Trimming cost V 3 bases and J 7 bases, with 18 bases left between them. The CDR3 runs to 15 residues. The CDR3 sequence is CASSHWGSATGGYTF. The CDR3 nucleotides are TGCGCCAGCAGCCACTGGGGCAGTGCTACCGGTGGCTACACCTTC.

This sequence joins TRBV27 and TRBJ1-1; D perhaps matches TRBD1 (5 bases). This CDR3 is 13 amino acids long. Germline CDR1 and CDR2: MNHEY and SMNVEV (reference sequence). Trimming shortened V by 11 bases and J by 10 bases, and 23 bases separated the two germline ends. The DNA of the CDR3 is TGTGCCGCCCAATTTACCAGGGAATCGGTAGCTTTCTTT. Protein sequence: CAAQFTRESVAFF.

The chain has TRBV11-2 and TRBJ2-3; 14 bases align to TRBD2. V was clipped by 4 bases and J by 6 bases; unmatched bases: 3. Germline V lookup: CDR1 SGHAT, CDR2 FQNNGV. The CDR3 consists of 15 residues. The chain's CDR3 is CASSSGTSGGDTQYF. As DNA, the CDR3 is TGTGCCAGCAGCTCCGGGACTAGCGGGGGTGATACGCAGTATTTT.